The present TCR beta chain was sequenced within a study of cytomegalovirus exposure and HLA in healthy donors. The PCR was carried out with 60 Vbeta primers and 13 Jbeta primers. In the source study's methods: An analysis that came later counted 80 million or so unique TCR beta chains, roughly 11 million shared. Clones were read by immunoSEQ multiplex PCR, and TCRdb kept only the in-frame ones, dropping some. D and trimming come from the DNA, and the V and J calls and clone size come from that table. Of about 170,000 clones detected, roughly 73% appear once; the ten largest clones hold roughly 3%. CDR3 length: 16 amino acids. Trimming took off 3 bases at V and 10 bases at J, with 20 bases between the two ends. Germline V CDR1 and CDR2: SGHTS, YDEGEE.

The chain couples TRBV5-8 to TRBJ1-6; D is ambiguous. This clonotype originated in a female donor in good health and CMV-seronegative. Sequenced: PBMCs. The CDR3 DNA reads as TGTGCCAGCAGCTCGGCGCCCGGGGTGGCTTGGTCACCCCTCCACTTT. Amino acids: CASSSAPGVAWSPLHF.